These 17 T cell receptor beta chains came from one sample sequenced in a study of blood T cell repertoires in COVID-19. The data were produced by immunoSEQ multiplex PCR, yet TCRdb's version contains in-frame clones alone and is incomplete. Of 250,000 to 300,000 clones detected, about 88% appear once; the ten largest clones hold about an eighth. Sequenced sample: peripheral blood. These TCRs come from a woman aged 60-75 years with acute or convalescent COVID-19.

This chain links TRBV20-1 with TRBJ2-1; TRBD1 matches 12 bases. Germline assignment: CDR1 DFQATT and CDR2 SNEGSKA (reference sequence). CDR3 length: 19 residues. Trimming at V came to 3 bases and at J to 6 bases, leaving 18 bases not matched to a gene. The CDR3 loop reads CSASSIQGGQGAKGNEQFF. CDR3 nucleotides: TGCAGTGCTAGTTCGATCCAGGGGGGACAGGGGGCGAAAGGCAATGAGCAGTTCTTC.

V is TRBV7-8 and J is TRBJ2-3, with D perhaps matching TRBD2 (6 bases). V lost 5 bases, J lost 2 bases, and 14 bases lay in between. The CDR3 sequence is 15 residues long. Germline lookup yields CDR1 SGHVS and CDR2 FQNEAQ. The CDR3 spells CASSARTGDTDTQYF. In DNA, the CDR3 is TGTGCCAGCAGCGCCCGGACGGGAGACACAGATACGCAGTATTTT.

The chain combines TRBV27 with TRBJ2-6; possibly TRBD2 for D (5 bases). In germline, CDR1 is MNHEY, CDR2 SMNVEV (reference sequence). Trimming left V 6 bases short and J 4 bases short, with 16 bases between. The CDR3 runs to 16 residues. The CDR3 region has the DNA TGTGCCAGCAGACCAACTAGGTCTTCGGGGGCCAACGTCCTGACTTTC. As protein: CASRPTRSSGANVLTF.

The rearrangement joins TRBV29-1 to TRBJ2-5, with 8 bases identical to TRBD1. The CDR3 sequence is 15 residues long. CDR1 is SQVTM, CDR2 ANQGSEA, per germline. V was pared by 5 bases and J by 1 base, with 9 bases of the junction left unmatched. The CDR3 protein is CSVKTGAVVQETQYF. The CDR3 nucleotides read TGCAGCGTTAAGACAGGGGCCGTAGTCCAAGAGACCCAGTACTTC. The whole variable domain, filled in from reference TRBV29-1 and TRBJ2-5, reads SAVISQKPSRDICQRGTSLTIQCQVDSQVTMMFWYRQQPGQSLTLIATANQGSEATYESGFVIDKFPISRPNLTFSTLTVSNMSPEDSSIYLCSVKTGAVVQETQYFGPGTRLLVL.

The rearrangement links TRBV7-2 to TRBJ1-2; 9 bases align to TRBD1. The CDR3 spans 16 residues. Germline CDR1 and CDR2: SGHTA and FQGNSA. V trimming: 2 bases; J trimming: 8 bases; junction bases outside the gene matches: 12. The CDR3 DNA reads as TGTGCCAGCAGCTTAAGTGGGACAGGGACTTTTAACGGCTACACCTTC. This encodes CASSLSGTGTFNGYTF.

V is TRBV6-5 and J is TRBJ2-3; the D is unclear. The CDR3 contains 11 residues. The germline CDR1 and CDR2 sequences are MNHEY and SVGAGI. V gave up 8 bases and J gave up 9 bases, with 12 bases separating them. The DNA of the CDR3 is TGTGCCAGCTCGACTCAGAACACGCAGTATTTT. It translates to CASSTQNTQYF.

This rearrangement joins TRBV7-2 to TRBJ2-7; 10 bases agree with TRBD2. This CDR3 contains 17 residues. Germline CDR1 SGHTA, CDR2 FQGNSA. The V segment lost 2 bases and the J segment 4 bases; nucleotides outside the gene matches: 11. In DNA form, the CDR3 reads TGTGCCAGCAGCTTATGGCTAGCGGGAGATGCTGCGTACGAGCAGTACTTC. Its protein is CASSLWLAGDAAYEQYF.

This chain connects TRBV27 to TRBJ2-7, with TRBD1 matching 10 bases. Germline lookup yields CDR1 MNHEY and CDR2 SMNVEV (reference sequence). CDR3 size: 15 residues. V was clipped by 8 bases and J by 4 bases; unmatched bases: 11. The CDR3 here is CASGRGTGAKYEQYF. CDR3 sequence (DNA): TGTGCCAGCGGACGTGGGACAGGGGCAAAATACGAGCAGTACTTC.

Worth noting for this clone: Other nucleotide sequences in the sample specify the same CDR3. The V gene is TRBV5-1, the J gene TRBJ2-3, with unresolved D. Trimming left V 4 bases short and J 0 bases short, with 6 bases between. The CDR3 runs 13 residues. Germline CDR1 SGHRS, CDR2 YFSETQ. The CDR3 DNA follows: TGCGCCAGCAGCGAGGCGAGCACAGATACGCAGTATTTT. The encoded protein is CASSEASTDTQYF.

The chain has TRBV29-1 and TRBJ1-2; 8 bases are shared with TRBD1. The CDR3 extends over 13 amino acids. J gave up 11 bases and V 6 bases, and 14 bases lay outside the gene matches. Per germline, CDR1 SQVTM and CDR2 ANQGSEA. The CDR3 DNA follows: TGCAGCGTAATGGGACAGGCAGGATCTGGTTACACCTTC. This translates into CSVMGQAGSGYTF.

This clone has a single count. The chain recombines TRBV5-5 with TRBJ1-3, with unresolved D. V was shortened by 1 base and J by 0 bases, with 8 bases between the two germline ends. The CDR3 sequence is 15 residues long. The germline V gene has CDR1 SGHKS and CDR2 YYEKEE (reference sequence). The CDR3 DNA follows: TGTGCCAGCAGCTTGTCGCCCAGCTCTGGAAACACCATATATTTT. It yields the protein CASSLSPSSGNTIYF.

This chain connects TRBV5-4 to TRBJ2-2, with a possible D match to TRBD1 (5 bases). V lost 3 bases and J 7 bases, leaving 16 bases between the germline ends. Germline assignment: CDR1 SGHNT and CDR2 YYREEE (reference sequence). This CDR3 spans 15 amino acids. In DNA, the CDR3 is TGTGCCAGCAGCTCAGGGCAGGGTGTCTACGGGGAGCTGTTTTTT. Its protein is CASSSGQGVYGELFF.

The chain has TRBV27 and TRBJ2-7, with TRBD2 matching over 8 bases. V dropped 5 bases and J dropped 0; count of bases not matched to a gene: 6. From germline, CDR1 is MNHEY and CDR2 SMNVEV (reference sequence). CDR3 size: 15 residues. The CDR3 coding sequence is TGTGCCAGCAGTCAGCTAAGCGGGAGCTCCTACGAGCAGTACTTC. This codes for CASSQLSGSSYEQYF.

The CDR3 region is CASSAPGLAGGTYNEQFF. For the CDR3, the DNA is TGTGCCAGCAGTGCCCCGGGACTAGCGGGGGGGACCTACAATGAGCAGTTCTTC. This chain uses TRBV25-1 with TRBJ2-1, with 16 bases lining up with TRBD2. Trimming cost V 4 bases and J 2 bases; bases outside gene matches: 5. The CDR3 is 18 residues long. Per germline, CDR1 MGHDK and CDR2 SYGVNS.

This clone is a singleton in its sample. The chain employs TRBV19 and TRBJ2-3, with a weak D call TRBD2 (6 bases). The ends were cut back, 1 base at V and 2 bases at J, with 10 bases in the middle. The CDR3 spans 15 residues. In germline, CDR1 is LNHDA, CDR2 SQIVND (reference sequence). CDR3 nucleotides: TGTGCCAGTAGTATAGGGAGCGGGCCCACAGATACGCAGTATTTT. As protein: CASSIGSGPTDTQYF.

Only a few counts were recorded for this clone. V and J are TRBV11-1 and TRBJ2-7; 9 positions match TRBD1. Trimming at V came to 5 bases and at J to 5 bases, leaving 7 bases not matched to a gene. Germline V gene lookup returns CDR1 SGHAT and CDR2 FQDESV (reference sequence). This CDR3 region has 14 residues. CDR3 coding DNA: TGTGCCAGCAGCCTCCGGGACAGGGACCACGAGCAGTACTTC. Translating it yields CASSLRDRDHEQYF. Drawing the rest from reference TRBV11-1 and TRBJ2-7, the complete variable domain is EAEVAQSPRYKITEKSQAVAFWCDPISGHATLYWYRQILGQGPELLVQFQDESVVDDSQLPKDRFSAERLKGVDSTLKIQPAELGDSAMYLCASSLRDRDHEQYFGPGTRLTVT.

This clone has just one count. CDR3 amino acids: CSVDATRTGGYGYTF. In DNA, the CDR3 is TGCAGCGTTGATGCTACCAGGACAGGGGGCTATGGCTACACCTTC. The chain employs TRBV29-1 and TRBJ1-2; 10 nucleotides agree with TRBD1. Germline assignment: CDR1 SQVTM and CDR2 ANQGSEA. The CDR3 totals 15 residues. The junction had 8 bases not matched to a gene; V was cut back by 3 bases and J by 4 bases.